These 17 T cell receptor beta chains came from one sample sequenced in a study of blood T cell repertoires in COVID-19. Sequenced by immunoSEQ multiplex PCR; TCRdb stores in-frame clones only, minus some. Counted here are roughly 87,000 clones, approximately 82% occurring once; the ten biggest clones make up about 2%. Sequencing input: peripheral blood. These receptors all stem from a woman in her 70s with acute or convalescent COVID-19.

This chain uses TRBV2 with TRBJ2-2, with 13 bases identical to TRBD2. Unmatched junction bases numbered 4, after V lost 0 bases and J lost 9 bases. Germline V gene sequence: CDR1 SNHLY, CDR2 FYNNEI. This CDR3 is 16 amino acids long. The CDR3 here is CASSEATSGGGRELFF. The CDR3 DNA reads TGTGCCAGCAGTGAAGCTACTAGCGGGGGGGGCCGGGAGCTGTTTTTT.

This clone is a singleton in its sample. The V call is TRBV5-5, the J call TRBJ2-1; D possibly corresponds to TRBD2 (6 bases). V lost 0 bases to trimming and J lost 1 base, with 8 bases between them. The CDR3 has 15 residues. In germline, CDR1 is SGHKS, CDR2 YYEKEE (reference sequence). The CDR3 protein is CASSLEGRSYNEQFF. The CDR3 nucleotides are TGTGCCAGCAGCTTGGAGGGGAGGTCCTACAATGAGCAGTTCTTC.

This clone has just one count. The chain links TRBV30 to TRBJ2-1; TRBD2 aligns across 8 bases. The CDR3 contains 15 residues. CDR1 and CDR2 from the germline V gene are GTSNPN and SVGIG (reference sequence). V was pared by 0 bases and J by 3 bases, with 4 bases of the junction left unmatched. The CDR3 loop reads CAWSVRGGLYNEQFF. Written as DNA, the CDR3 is TGTGCCTGGAGTGTACGGGGGGGCCTCTACAATGAGCAGTTCTTC.

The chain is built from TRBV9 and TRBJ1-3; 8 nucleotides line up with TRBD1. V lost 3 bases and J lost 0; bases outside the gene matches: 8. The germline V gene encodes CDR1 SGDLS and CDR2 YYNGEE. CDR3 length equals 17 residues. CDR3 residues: CASSGQGTSFSGNTIYF. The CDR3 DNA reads TGTGCCAGCAGCGGACAGGGGACGTCCTTCTCTGGAAACACCATATATTTT.

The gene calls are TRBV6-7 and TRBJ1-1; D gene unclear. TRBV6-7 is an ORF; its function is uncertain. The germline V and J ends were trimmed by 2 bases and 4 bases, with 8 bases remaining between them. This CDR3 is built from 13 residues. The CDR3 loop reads CASSYRGSTEAFF. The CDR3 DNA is TGTGCCAGCAGTTACCGGGGAAGCACTGAAGCTTTCTTT.

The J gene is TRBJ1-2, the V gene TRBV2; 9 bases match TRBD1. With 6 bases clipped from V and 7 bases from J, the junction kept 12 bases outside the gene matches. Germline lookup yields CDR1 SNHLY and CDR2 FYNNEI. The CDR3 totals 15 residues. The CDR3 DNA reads TGTGCCAGCAGACTAAGCTGGGACAGGGAGGTTGGCTACACCTTC. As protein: CASRLSWDREVGYTF.

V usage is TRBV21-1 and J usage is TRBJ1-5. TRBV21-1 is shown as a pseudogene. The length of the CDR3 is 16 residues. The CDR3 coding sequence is TGTGCCAGCAGCAAAGCGCTCAGCCGACTCAATCAGCCCCAGCATTTT. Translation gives CASSKALSRLNQPQHF.

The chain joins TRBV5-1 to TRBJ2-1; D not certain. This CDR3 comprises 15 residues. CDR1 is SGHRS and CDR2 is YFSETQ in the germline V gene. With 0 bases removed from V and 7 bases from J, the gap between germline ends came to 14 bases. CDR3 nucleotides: TGCGCCAGCAGCTTGGGTGCAGGCGAGTTTAATGAGCAGTTCTTC. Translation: CASSLGAGEFNEQFF.

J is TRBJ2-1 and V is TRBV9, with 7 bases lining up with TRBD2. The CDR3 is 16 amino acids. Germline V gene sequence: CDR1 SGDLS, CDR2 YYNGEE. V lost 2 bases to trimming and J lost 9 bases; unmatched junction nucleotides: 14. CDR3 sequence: CASSVAIGGVGLEQFF. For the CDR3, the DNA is TGTGCCAGCAGCGTCGCCATTGGGGGGGTAGGTCTTGAGCAGTTCTTC.

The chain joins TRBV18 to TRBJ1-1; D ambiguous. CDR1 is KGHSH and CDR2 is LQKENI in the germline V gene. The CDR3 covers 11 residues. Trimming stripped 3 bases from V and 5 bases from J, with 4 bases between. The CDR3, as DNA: TGTGCCAGCTCACCCGGTACTGAAGCTTTCTTT. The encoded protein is CASSPGTEAFF.

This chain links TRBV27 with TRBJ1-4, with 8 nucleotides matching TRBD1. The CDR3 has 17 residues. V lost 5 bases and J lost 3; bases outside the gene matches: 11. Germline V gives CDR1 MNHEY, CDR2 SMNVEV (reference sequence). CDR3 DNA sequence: TGTGCCAGCAGTCCCAGGGGGCCGCCTGAGGCTAATGAAAAACTGTTTTTT. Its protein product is CASSPRGPPEANEKLFF. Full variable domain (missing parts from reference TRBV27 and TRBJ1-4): EAQVTQNPRYLITVTGKKLTVTCSQNMNHEYMSWYRQDPGLGLRQIYYSMNVEVTDKGDVPEGYKVSRKEKRNFPLILESPSPNQTSLYFCASSPRGPPEANEKLFFGSGTQLSVL.

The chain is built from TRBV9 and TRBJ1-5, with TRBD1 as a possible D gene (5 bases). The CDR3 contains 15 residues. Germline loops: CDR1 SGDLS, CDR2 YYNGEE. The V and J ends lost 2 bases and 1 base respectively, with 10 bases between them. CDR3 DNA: TGTGCCAGCAGCGTGTATGACAGCAGCAATCAGCCCCAGCATTTT. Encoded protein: CASSVYDSSNQPQHF.

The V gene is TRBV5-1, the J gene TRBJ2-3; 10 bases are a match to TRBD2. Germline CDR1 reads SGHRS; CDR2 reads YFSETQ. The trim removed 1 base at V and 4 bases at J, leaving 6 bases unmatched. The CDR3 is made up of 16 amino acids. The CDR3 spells CASSLMSGGGSDTQYF. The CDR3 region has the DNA TGCGCCAGCAGCTTGATGAGCGGGGGGGGCTCAGATACGCAGTATTTT.

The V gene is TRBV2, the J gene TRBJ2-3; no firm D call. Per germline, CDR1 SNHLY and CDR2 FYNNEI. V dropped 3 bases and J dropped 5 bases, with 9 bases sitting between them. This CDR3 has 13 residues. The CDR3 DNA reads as TGTGCCAGCAGTGATCGATCGCGAGATACGCAGTATTTT. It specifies CASSDRSRDTQYF.

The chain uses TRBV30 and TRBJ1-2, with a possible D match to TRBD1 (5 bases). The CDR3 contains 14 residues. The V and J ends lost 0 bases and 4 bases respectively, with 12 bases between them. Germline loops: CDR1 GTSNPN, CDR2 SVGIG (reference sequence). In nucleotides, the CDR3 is TGTGCCTGGAGTGTCTCGGGGGGAGCCTATGGCTACACCTTC. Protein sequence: CAWSVSGGAYGYTF.

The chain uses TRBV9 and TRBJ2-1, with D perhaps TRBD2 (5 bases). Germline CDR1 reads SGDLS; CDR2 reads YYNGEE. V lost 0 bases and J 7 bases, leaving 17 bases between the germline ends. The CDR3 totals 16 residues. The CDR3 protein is CASSVGGRARANEQFF. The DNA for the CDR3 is TGTGCCAGCAGCGTAGGCGGGCGGGCCAGAGCTAATGAGCAGTTCTTC. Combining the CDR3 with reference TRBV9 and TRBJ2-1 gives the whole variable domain DSGVTQTPKHLITATGQRVTLRCSPRSGDLSVYWYQQSLDQGLQFLIQYYNGEERAKGNILERFSAQQFPDLHSELNLSSLELGDSALYFCASSVGGRARANEQFFGPGTRLTVL.

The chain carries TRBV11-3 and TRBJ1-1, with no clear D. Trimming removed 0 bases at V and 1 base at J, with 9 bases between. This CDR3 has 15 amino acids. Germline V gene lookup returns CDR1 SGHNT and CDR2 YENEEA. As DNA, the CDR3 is TGTGCCAGCAGCTTAGAAGCGGGCTGGAACACTGAAGCTTTCTTT. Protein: CASSLEAGWNTEAFF.